The 18 T cell receptor beta chains given below trace back to one sample, sequenced in a study of T cell responses to AZD1222 COVID-19 vaccine. Measured with immunoSEQ multiplex PCR; TCRdb has only the in-frame clones, and not every one. The top ten hold around an eighth of the sample, which has some 84,000 clones, 80% to 90% seen once. The source material was peripheral blood, sampled 28 days after the second AZD1222 dose. These receptor sequences come from an adult who received the AZD1222 COVID-19 vaccine.

The chain carries TRBV18 and TRBJ2-7, with D maybe TRBD2 (5 bases). CDR1 is KGHSH, CDR2 LQKENI, per germline. The CDR3 is 13 residues long. Between the trimmed V and J ends, which lost 4 bases and 1 base, there was a span of 8 bases. The CDR3 region is CASSHGMSYEQYF. The CDR3 DNA sequence: TGTGCCAGCTCACACGGGATGTCCTACGAGCAGTACTTC.

The V gene is TRBV10-3, the J gene TRBJ1-2, with D possibly being TRBD1 (6 bases). The CDR3 has 15 residues. Trimming shortened V by 2 bases and J by 8 bases, and 18 bases separated the two germline ends. Germline V CDR1 and CDR2: ENHRY, SYGVKD. In DNA, the CDR3 is TGTGCCATCAGTGAGGCGGGGGCCAGTCAGTTGGGCTACACCTTC. It specifies CAISEAGASQLGYTF.

The chain uses TRBV10-3 and TRBJ2-5; no clear D. The germline V gene encodes CDR1 ENHRY and CDR2 SYGVKD. This CDR3 contains 14 residues. With 0 bases removed from V and 6 bases from J, the gap between germline ends came to 11 bases. CDR3 nucleotides: TGTGCCATCAGTGAGTCGACTCAAGGGAAGACCCAGTACTTC. Protein: CAISESTQGKTQYF.

This clone occurred once. CDR3 DNA sequence: TGTGCCAGCAGTGTTCCAGGGGTGCACACTGAAGCTTTCTTT. Its translation: CASSVPGVHTEAFF. The chain uses TRBV2 and TRBJ1-1; perhaps TRBD1 as D (6 bases). Germline V gene lookup returns CDR1 SNHLY and CDR2 FYNNEI. Between the trimmed V and J ends, which lost 4 bases and 3 bases, there was a span of 12 bases. The CDR3 spans 14 residues.

The chain is built from TRBV19 and TRBJ1-4; D uncertain. V gave up 5 bases and J gave up 8 bases, with 15 bases separating them. Per the germline V gene, CDR1 is LNHDA and CDR2 is SQIVND (reference sequence). The CDR3 covers 14 residues. The CDR3 is CASSSRAGSEKLFF. CDR3 DNA sequence: TGTGCCAGTAGTTCCCGGGCGGGGAGCGAAAAACTGTTTTTT. The whole variable domain, remainder taken from reference TRBV19 and TRBJ1-4, is DGGITQSPKYLFRKEGQNVTLSCEQNLNHDAMYWYRQDPGQGLRLIYYSQIVNDFQKGDIAEGYSVSREKKESFPLTVTSAQKNPTAFYLCASSSRAGSEKLFFGSGTQLSVL.

V and J are TRBV28 and TRBJ2-3, with 8 bases that match TRBD1. The trim removed 4 bases at V and 0 bases at J, leaving 6 bases unmatched. Germline loops: CDR1 MDHEN, CDR2 SYDVKM. The CDR3 sequence is 16 residues long. The DNA for the CDR3 is TGTGCCAGCAGTTCCGGACAGGGACCTAGCACAGATACGCAGTATTTT. It yields the protein CASSSGQGPSTDTQYF. The full variable domain, in which reference TRBV28 and TRBJ2-3 provide the parts outside the CDR3, is DVKVTQSSRYLVKRTGEKVFLECVQDMDHENMFWYRQDPGLGLRLIYFSYDVKMKEKGDIPEGYSVSREKKERFSLILESASTNQTSMYLCASSSGQGPSTDTQYFGPGTRLTVL.

V gene TRBV7-9 combines with J gene TRBJ2-1; TRBD2 matches at 7 bases. Germline CDR1 is SEHNR and CDR2 is FQNEAQ (reference sequence). The CDR3 loop spans 13 amino acids. Unmatched junction bases numbered 7, after V lost 10 bases and J lost 4 bases. The CDR3 protein is CATVEAGYNEQFF. DNA of the CDR3: TGTGCCACCGTGGAAGCGGGGTACAATGAGCAGTTCTTC.

This chain links TRBV7-2 with TRBJ1-5; D perhaps matches TRBD1 (5 bases). CDR1 is SGHTA and CDR2 is FQGNSA in the germline V gene. Trimming removed 1 base from V and 3 bases from J, with 13 bases in between. CDR3 length equals 16 residues. CDR3: CASSLGAAGLNQPQHF. For the CDR3, the DNA is TGTGCCAGCAGCTTAGGGGCTGCGGGACTCAATCAGCCCCAGCATTTT.

Concerning this clone itself: The same CDR3 is also encoded by other DNA sequences in this sample. This sequence joins TRBV5-1 and TRBJ2-2; D possibly corresponds to TRBD1 (5 bases). The CDR3 has 16 amino acids. Trimming stripped 3 bases from V and 6 bases from J, with 18 bases between. The germline gives CDR1 SGHRS, CDR2 YFSETQ. The CDR3 spells CASSSGQGRTSGELFF. CDR3 sequence (DNA): TGCGCCAGCAGCTCAGGACAAGGTCGTACGTCCGGGGAGCTGTTTTTT.

The CDR3 DNA reads as TGTGCCAGCAGTTCAACCTACACCGGACTCACGCATTTT. Its translation is CASSSTYTGLTHF. The V and J genes are TRBV28 and TRBJ1-5; no reliable D call. CDR1 and CDR2 (germline): MDHEN, SYDVKM. V dropped 4 bases and J dropped 15 bases, with 19 bases sitting between them. The CDR3 contains 13 residues.

V is TRBV25-1 and J is TRBJ1-2; no firm D call. Germline CDR1 reads MGHDK; CDR2 reads SYGVNS. V was shortened by 2 bases and J by 3 bases, with 13 bases between the two germline ends. The CDR3 length is 15 residues. Here the CDR3 reads CASSEDTEVYYGYTF. In DNA, the CDR3 is TGTGCCAGCAGTGAAGATACCGAGGTTTACTATGGCTACACCTTC.

J is TRBJ2-7 and V is TRBV7-8, with D uncertain. This CDR3 contains 12 residues. Germline CDR1 reads SGHVS; CDR2 reads FQNEAQ. V was clipped by 5 bases and J by 6 bases, with 11 bases between them. The CDR3 spells CASSQPGGEQYV. The CDR3 nucleotides are TGTGCCAGCAGCCAGCCCGGCGGCGAGCAGTACGTC.

The chain is built from TRBV27 and TRBJ1-6; D is uncertain. V was shortened by 1 base and J by 0 bases, with 7 bases between the two germline ends. In germline, CDR1 is MNHEY, CDR2 SMNVEV (reference sequence). The CDR3 has 16 amino acids. CDR3: CASSLLGLSYNSPLHF. CDR3 coding DNA: TGTGCCAGCAGTTTATTAGGGCTCTCCTATAATTCACCCCTCCACTTT.

This chain joins TRBV19 and TRBJ1-6, with unresolved D. Germline V gene lookup returns CDR1 LNHDA and CDR2 SQIVND (reference sequence). V was clipped by 3 bases and J by 9 bases, with 15 bases between them. The CDR3 is 15 residues long. CDR3 sequence: CASSIGSLSGSPLHF. DNA for the CDR3: TGTGCCAGTAGTATTGGATCCTTATCGGGTTCACCCCTCCACTTT.

This clone came up once. The V gene is TRBV7-8, the J gene TRBJ1-1; D perhaps matches TRBD1 (5 bases). Trimming shortened V by 3 bases and J by 8 bases, and 13 bases separated the two germline ends. Germline CDR1 SGHVS, CDR2 FQNEAQ. The CDR3 sequence is 13 residues long. CDR3 DNA sequence: TGTGCCAGCAGCTTTCGACAGACGGGCGAAGCTTTCTTT. Protein sequence: CASSFRQTGEAFF.

This chain connects TRBV6-5 to TRBJ1-2; 10 nucleotides agree with TRBD1. The trim removed 4 bases at V and 1 base at J, leaving 3 bases unmatched. The CDR3 totals 15 residues. CDR1 is MNHEY, CDR2 SVGAGI, per germline. CDR3: CASSLTGGDNYGYTF. DNA for the CDR3: TGTGCCAGCAGTTTGACAGGGGGCGATAACTATGGCTACACCTTC.

The V and J genes are TRBV18 and TRBJ2-5; 9 bases align to TRBD2. The CDR3 loop spans 15 amino acids. Germline lookup yields CDR1 KGHSH and CDR2 LQKENI. The trim removed 3 bases at V and 2 bases at J, leaving 4 bases unmatched. The CDR3 region is CASSPDSGGQETQYF. The CDR3 DNA sequence: TGTGCCAGCTCACCCGATAGCGGGGGACAAGAGACCCAGTACTTC.

The rearrangement links TRBV5-3 to TRBJ1-1, with D possibly TRBD1 on 5 matching bases. TRBV5-3 is given ORF status, its function remaining uncertain. The V end lost 3 bases, the J end lost 3 bases, and 15 bases lay between the germline ends. The CDR3 is made up of 15 amino acids. CDR3 nucleotides: TGTGCCAGAAGCTCACCCCGGGGGGACGACACTGAAGCTTTCTTT. It translates to CARSSPRGDDTEAFF.